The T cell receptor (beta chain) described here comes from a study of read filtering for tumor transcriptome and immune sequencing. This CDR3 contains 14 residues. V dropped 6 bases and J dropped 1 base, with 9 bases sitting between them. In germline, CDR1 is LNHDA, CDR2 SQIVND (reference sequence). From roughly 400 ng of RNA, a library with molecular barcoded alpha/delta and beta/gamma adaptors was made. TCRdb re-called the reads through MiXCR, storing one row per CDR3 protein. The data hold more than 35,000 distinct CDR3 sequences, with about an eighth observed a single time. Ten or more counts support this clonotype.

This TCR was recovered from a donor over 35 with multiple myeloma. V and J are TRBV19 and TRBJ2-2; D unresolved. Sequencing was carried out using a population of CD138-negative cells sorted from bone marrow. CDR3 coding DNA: TGTGCCAGTAGGTTCGGCGGGAACACCGGGGAGCTGTTTTTT. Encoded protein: CASRFGGNTGELFF.